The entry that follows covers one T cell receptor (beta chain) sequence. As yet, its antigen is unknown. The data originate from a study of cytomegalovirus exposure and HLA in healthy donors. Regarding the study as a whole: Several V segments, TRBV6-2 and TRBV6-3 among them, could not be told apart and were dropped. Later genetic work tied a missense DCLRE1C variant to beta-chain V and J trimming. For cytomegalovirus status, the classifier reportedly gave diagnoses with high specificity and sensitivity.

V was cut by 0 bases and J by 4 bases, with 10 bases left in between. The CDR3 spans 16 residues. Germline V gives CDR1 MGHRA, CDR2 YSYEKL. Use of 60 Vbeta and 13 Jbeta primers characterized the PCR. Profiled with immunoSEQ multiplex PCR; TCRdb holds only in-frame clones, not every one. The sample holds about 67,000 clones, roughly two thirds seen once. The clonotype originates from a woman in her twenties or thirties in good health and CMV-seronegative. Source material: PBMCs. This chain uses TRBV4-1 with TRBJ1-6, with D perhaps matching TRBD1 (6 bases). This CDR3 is CASSQEGGHYNSPLHF. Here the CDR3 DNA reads TGCGCCAGCAGCCAAGAAGGGGGACATTATAATTCACCCCTCCACTTT.